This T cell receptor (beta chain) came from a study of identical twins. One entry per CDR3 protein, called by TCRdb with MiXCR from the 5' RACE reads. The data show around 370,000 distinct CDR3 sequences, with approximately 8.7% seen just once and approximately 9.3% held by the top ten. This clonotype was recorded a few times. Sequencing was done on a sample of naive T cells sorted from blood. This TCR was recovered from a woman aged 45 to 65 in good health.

Here the CDR3 reads CATSSGLEQFF. The DNA of the CDR3 is TGTGCCACCAGTTCGGGTCTAGAGCAGTTCTTC. The chain couples TRBV15 to TRBJ2-1; no firm D call. Germline loops: CDR1 LNHNV, CDR2 YYDKDF (reference sequence). The CDR3 has 11 amino acids. The V end was cut by 6 bases, the J end by 10 bases, with 10 bases between.